Given below is one T cell receptor beta chain in context. This clonotype was seen only a few times. Its antigen is not yet known. Base qualities were left out, and no much larger clone turns up one base away. Library method: UMI-ligation and nested PCR. To cover both TRBC1 and TRBC2, the beta constant-region primer consisted of an equimolar mix of two oligonucleotides. The ligated cDNA went through four rounds of PCR with nested alpha and beta constant-region primers together with the SP2 primer. A single-stranded oligonucleotide bearing the SP2 primer plus a 12-nucleotide UMI was ligated onto the 3' end of the cDNA by T4 RNA ligase 1. Incubation of the ligation reaction lasted about 18-25 hours at 16 degrees C. PCR2 was usually performed as a SYBR Green qPCR and halted at a preset threshold so that over-amplification would not occur. All purifications after the first were performed with Agencourt AMPure XP magnetic beads. Library quantification was done by Qubit, followed by a TapeStation check on which the main peak was expected at around 650 bp. Pooled libraries were sequenced on an Illumina MiSeq using v2 2x251 paired-end kits, and typically about 1-2.3 million reads were obtained per sample. Each sample's library went into the pool at roughly 4 nM, and roughly 4.5-8% PhiX was added to help with cluster recognition. The authors' pipeline ran thus. Using tag matching that tolerated one base-pair mismatch, Decombinator assigned V and J genes to FASTQ reads that had been processed by Demultiplexor. UMIs were used by Collapsinator to correct both sequencing errors and frequency errors arising from PCR heterogeneity. TCRs were translated and CDR3s were extracted from the conserved cysteine to the FGXG phenylalanine by CDR3Translator, with non-productive sequences being flagged. Gini, Shannon entropy and inverse Simpson indices were computed after subsampling the repertoires to the same number of UMI-defined TCRs. Power-law fits to clonotype abundance distributions were performed by maximum likelihood within the linear range. For one naive CD8 sample, the pipeline and MIGEC produced similar UMI counts, unique TCR numbers and clonal distributions. One analysis removed from the naive repertoire any naive TCRs that were also found in any memory subset from the same donor. A set of several thousand CMV-associated CDR3 sequences, compiled from VDJdb and a published dataset, was used to search the repertoires. Through fastp at Q25 and MiXCR, TCRdb rebuilt clones from the public reads, retaining in-frame beta chains. All rows with the same CDR3 protein become a single entry with the most common DNA and genes. The V and J calls were determined by TCRdb, not by the authors. The table for this sample lists 98,000 or so distinct CDR3 sequences; more than 12% of them were counted only once. The top ten hold around 2.7% of the sample.

CDR1 MNHEY and CDR2 SVGAGI are derived from the germline V gene. The junction shows trimming of 0 bases on V and 10 bases on J, plus 10 bases between the germline ends. Reading from cysteine to phenylalanine, the CDR3 counts 13 amino acids. Of all the DNA, just the CDR3 is kept, 39 bases in frame from base 1. From the second PCR step on, the TCR alpha and beta chain libraries were amplified in separate reactions. The CMV status of each donor was determined by measuring IFNgamma production from CD4+ T cells after fresh PBMCs had been stimulated overnight with CMV viral lysate. CD4 T cells were positively selected with Miltenyi beads, followed by positive selection of CD8 T cells from the CD4-negative fraction. After staining for CD3, CD4, CD8, CD45RA, CD27 and a live/dead dye, cells were sorted on a BD Aria II into four subsets based on CD45RA and CD27. A few healthy volunteers provided blood, and each donor's sample was split into CD4 and CD8 T cells and then further divided into four differentiation subsets. About 130 ml of peripheral blood was collected from each donor, and PBMC were isolated by Ficoll-Paque PLUS density-gradient centrifugation. Sorted cells were lysed in RLT buffer, and RNA was extracted with a Qiagen RNeasy kit and stored at -80°C.

This sample stems from a study of naive and memory T cell subsets (dated 2017 in TCRdb). For context, the study as a whole: An open-source, UMI-based TCR alpha and beta sequencing pipeline was applied to sorted naive and memory peripheral blood T cell subsets. The results of the functional CMV T cell responses matched the IgG serology results in every case. RNA was DNase-treated and reverse transcribed with TCR constant-region primers, mostly using SuperScript III. What the study reported, not specific to this receptor: After error correction, over 95% of naive TCR sequences appeared only once, giving much steeper abundance distributions than memory subsets. The abundance of TCRs followed a power law with an exponent that differed between naive and memory subsets yet stayed consistent across the three individuals. A few larger clonotypes were found in naive repertoires, especially CD8, and these larger clonotypes were possibly memory cells re-expressing CD45RA. In both CD4 and CD8 cells, a rise in Gini index and a fall in Shannon and inverse Simpson diversity were observed from naive through CM, EM and EMRA. A clonotype was defined as a single alpha or beta chain sequence rather than as a paired alpha/beta receptor. RNA-based TCR counts may be influenced by expression changes linked to T cell activation and differentiation. No ground truth was available to validate the repertoire findings for the naive and memory subsets.

The chain uses TRBV6-5 and TRBJ2-1, with an unclear D gene assignment. This receptor was identified in a human donor in good health. The sample was naive CD8+ T cells from blood. The cell subset or site label here, explained by the study, means: naive T cells, CD45RA high CD27+. The DNA is as follows: TGTGCCAGCAGTTACTCTGGGAAGGCGGAGCAGTTCTTC. This translates into CASSYSGKAEQFF.